The clone carrying this TCR beta chain was observed many times. The antigen is not known. TCRdb redid the clone calls on the PCR reads using MiXCR. The data contain tens of thousands of clones, less than 25% of them singletons. CDR3 length: 16 residues. V lost 1 base and J lost 0, with 10 bases in between. Germline V CDR1 and CDR2: SEHNR, FQNEAQ (reference sequence). The entry originates in a study of metastatic and nonmetastatic thyroid tumors. Study context: From malignant and benign thyroid patients, repertoires in blood and in tumor or nodule tissue were compared. Broader study findings: Malignant thyroid tumors reportedly had TCR beta diversity that was significantly higher than in benign nodules, in blood and tumor.

No treatment had been given to any patient before thyroid surgery. The clonotype was recovered from a female donor with papillary thyroid cancer or a benign thyroid nodule (not recorded which). Some clones in this sample may be carry-over from other donors' samples. This rearrangement joins TRBV7-9 to TRBJ2-1; unclear D gene. The sequenced sample consisted of blood. The CDR3 is CASSLVGRSSYNEQFF. The DNA of the CDR3 is TGTGCCAGCAGCTTAGTTGGCAGGAGCTCCTACAATGAGCAGTTCTTC.